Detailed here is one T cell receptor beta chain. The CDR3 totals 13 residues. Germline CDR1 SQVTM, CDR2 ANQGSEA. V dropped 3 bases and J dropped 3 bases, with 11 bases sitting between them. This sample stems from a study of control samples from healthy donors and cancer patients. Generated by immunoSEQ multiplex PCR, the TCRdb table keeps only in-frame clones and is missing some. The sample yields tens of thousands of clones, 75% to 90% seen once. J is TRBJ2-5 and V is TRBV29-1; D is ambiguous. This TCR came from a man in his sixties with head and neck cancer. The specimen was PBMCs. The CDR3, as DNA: TGCAGCGTTGAGCACCGGGTGAAAGAGACCCAGTACTTC. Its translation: CSVEHRVKETQYF.